The 5 T cell receptor beta chains listed next were all sequenced from one sample in a study of CXCR3-negative and CXCR3-positive naive CD8 T cells. Their specific antigens are unknown. UMI-tagged TRB cDNA libraries were built via 5' RACE. Using the 5' RACE reads, TCRdb records one entry per CDR3 protein without DNA. This repertoire includes roughly 130,000 distinct CDR3 sequences. Study-level findings and limits: CXCR3-expressing naive cells carried TRB CDR3s more hydrophobic than those of CXCR3-negative naive cells.

Sequenced sample: naive CXCR3+ CD8+ T cells from blood. Subset indicated: CD45RO-CCR7+CD27+CD95- naive CD8+ T cells expressing CXCR3 (TNR3+). The receptor source for this set is a human donor in good health. Some clones in this sample may be carry-over from other donors' samples.

J is TRBJ2-7 and V is TRBV6-2 or TRBV6-3. CDR3 size: 11 residues. Germline assignment: CDR1 MNHEY and CDR2 SVGEGT. Here the CDR3 reads CASSIGTEQYF.

The genes are TRBV7-8 and TRBJ1-2; TCRdb reports TRBD1, a call that lacks DNA to check it against. This CDR3 has 15 residues. CDR1 is SGHVS, CDR2 FQNEAQ, per germline. The CDR3: CASRLTTDRSGSYTF. The full variable domain, with the rest looked up from reference TRBV7-8 and TRBJ1-2, is GAGVSQSPRYKVAKRGQDVALRCDPISGHVSLFWYQQALGQGPEFLTYFQNEAQLDKSGLPSDRFFAERPEGSVSTLKIQRTQQEDSAVYLCASRLTTDRSGSYTFGSGTRLTVV.

The chain couples TRBV7-9 to TRBJ2-3; TCRdb lists TRBD1, though no DNA is available to test this call. The CDR3 loop spans 17 amino acids. Germline loops: CDR1 SEHNR, CDR2 FQNEAQ (reference sequence). The CDR3 spells CASSSVTGDGLTDTQYF. The full variable domain, rest sourced from reference TRBV7-9 and TRBJ2-3, is DTGVSQNPRHKITKRGQNVTFRCDPISEHNRLYWYRQTLGQGPEFLTYFQNEAQLEKSRLLSDRFSAERPKGSFSTLEIQRTEQGDSAMYLCASSSVTGDGLTDTQYFGPGTRLTVL.

V and J are TRBV19 and TRBJ1-1; TCRdb gives TRBD1 as the D gene, but with no DNA this cannot be confirmed. Germline V gene data show CDR1 as LNHDA and CDR2 as SQIVND (reference sequence). The CDR3 has 13 amino acids. CDR3 region: CASSILQGTEAFF.

This chain links TRBV23-1 with TRBJ2-1; the TRBD1 assignment by TCRdb is unverifiable without DNA. TRBV23-1 is an ORF for which the function is uncertain. This CDR3 comprises 16 residues. Here the CDR3 reads CASSPPTGQIYNEQFF.